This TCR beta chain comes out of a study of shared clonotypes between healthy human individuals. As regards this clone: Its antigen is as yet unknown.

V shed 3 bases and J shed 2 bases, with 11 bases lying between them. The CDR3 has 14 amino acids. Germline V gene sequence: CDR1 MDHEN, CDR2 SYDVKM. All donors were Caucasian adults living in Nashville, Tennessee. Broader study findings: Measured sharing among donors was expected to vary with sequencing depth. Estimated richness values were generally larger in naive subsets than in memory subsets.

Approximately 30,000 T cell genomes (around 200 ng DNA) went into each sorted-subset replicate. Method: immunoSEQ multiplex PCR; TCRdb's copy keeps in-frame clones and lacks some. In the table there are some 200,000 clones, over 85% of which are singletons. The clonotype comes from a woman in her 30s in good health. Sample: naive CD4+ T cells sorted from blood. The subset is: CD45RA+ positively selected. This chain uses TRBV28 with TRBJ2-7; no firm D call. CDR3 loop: CASSFWAETYEQYF. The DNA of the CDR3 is TGTGCCAGCAGTTTCTGGGCCGAAACCTACGAGCAGTACTTC.